The source of this TCR beta chain is a study of T cell responses to AZD1222 COVID-19 vaccine. Study findings and constraints: It was only after the peak T cell response that any repertoires were sampled.

Produced via immunoSEQ multiplex PCR; TCRdb's table is partial and in-frame only. The sample carries 210,000 or so clones, 85% to 95% recorded once. Turning to this clone: What it recognizes is unknown.

This CDR3 comprises 14 residues. Germline CDR1 and CDR2: MGHDK and SYGVNS. Trimming pared 7 bases from V and 7 bases from J, leaving 17 bases between. This receptor was obtained from an adult in good health. Specimen: peripheral blood, collected on day 0 of MenACWY control vaccination. The V call is TRBV25-1, the J call TRBJ2-1; a possible D gene is TRBD2 (7 bases). The CDR3 loop is CASTMRGRGNEQFF. CDR3 DNA sequence: TGTGCCAGCACCATGCGGGGGCGGGGGAATGAGCAGTTCTTC.